Ten or more counts support the clone carrying this T cell receptor beta chain. Its antigen is still unknown. This CDR3 contains 15 residues. The V end lost 0 bases, the J end lost 0 bases, and 8 bases lay between the germline ends. The germline gives CDR1 SGHDT, CDR2 YYEEEE. In the library, individual cDNA molecules carried attached unique molecular identifiers. In TCRdb, the 5' RACE reads were re-called with MiXCR into one record per CDR3 protein. The top ten hold 4% to 5% of the sample, which has some 70,000 distinct CDR3 sequences, 4.9% seen once. The sample originates from a study of early T cells in non-severe SARS-CoV-2 infection. Study at large: Sequenced material consisted of bulk RNA (from unsorted whole blood), and chains were unpaired. Whole-study findings and limits: VDJdb matching, biased toward anti-spike CD8 responses, missed private and CD4 specificities.

The sample taken for sequencing was whole blood. This receptor was taken from an adult who was a healthcare worker with PCR-confirmed SARS-CoV-2 infection or an uninfected control (not recorded which). V is TRBV5-6 and J is TRBJ2-3; D not certain. Here the CDR3 reads CASSLVTWSTDTQYF. The CDR3 coding sequence is TGTGCCAGCAGCTTGGTGACTTGGAGCACAGATACGCAGTATTTT.